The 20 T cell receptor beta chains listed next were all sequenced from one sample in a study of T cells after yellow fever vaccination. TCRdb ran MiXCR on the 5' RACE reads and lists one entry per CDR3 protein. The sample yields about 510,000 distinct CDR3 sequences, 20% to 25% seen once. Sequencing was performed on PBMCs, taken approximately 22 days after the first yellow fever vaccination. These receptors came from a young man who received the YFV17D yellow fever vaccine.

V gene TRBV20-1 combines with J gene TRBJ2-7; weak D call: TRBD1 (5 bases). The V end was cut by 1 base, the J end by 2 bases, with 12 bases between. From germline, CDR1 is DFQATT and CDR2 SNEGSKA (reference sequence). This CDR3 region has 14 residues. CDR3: CSARVSGNPYEQYV. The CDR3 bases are TGCAGTGCTAGAGTCTCAGGGAACCCCTACGAGCAGTACGTC.

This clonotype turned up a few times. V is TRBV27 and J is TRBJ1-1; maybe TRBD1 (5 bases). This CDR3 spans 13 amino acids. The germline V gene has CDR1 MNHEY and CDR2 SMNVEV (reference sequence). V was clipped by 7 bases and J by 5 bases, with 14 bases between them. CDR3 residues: CASTPGFRTEAFF. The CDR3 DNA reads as TGTGCCAGCACTCCAGGGTTTCGGACTGAAGCTTTCTTT.

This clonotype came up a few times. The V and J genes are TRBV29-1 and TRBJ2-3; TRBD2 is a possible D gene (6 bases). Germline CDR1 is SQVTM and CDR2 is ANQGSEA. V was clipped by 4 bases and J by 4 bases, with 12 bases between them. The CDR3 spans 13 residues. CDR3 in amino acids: CSVVRRGADTQYF. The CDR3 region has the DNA TGCAGCGTTGTGCGGAGGGGAGCAGATACGCAGTATTTT.

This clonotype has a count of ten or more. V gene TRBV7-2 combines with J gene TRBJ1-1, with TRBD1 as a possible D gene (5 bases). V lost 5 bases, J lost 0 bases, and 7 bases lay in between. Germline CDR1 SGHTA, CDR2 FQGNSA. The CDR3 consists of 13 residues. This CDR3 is CASSQDMNTEAFF. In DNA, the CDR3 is TGTGCCAGCAGCCAGGACATGAACACTGAAGCTTTCTTT.

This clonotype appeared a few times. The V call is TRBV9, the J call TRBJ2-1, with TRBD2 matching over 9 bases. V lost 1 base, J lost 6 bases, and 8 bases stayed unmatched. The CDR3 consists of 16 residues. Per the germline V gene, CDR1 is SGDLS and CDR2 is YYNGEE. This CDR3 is CASSVSPAGGPNEQFF. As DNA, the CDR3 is TGTGCCAGCAGCGTATCACCAGCGGGGGGTCCCAATGAGCAGTTCTTC.

The CDR3 DNA follows: TGTGCCATCGGAGGACAGCAAAACACTGAAGCTTTCTTT. Translation gives CAIGGQQNTEAFF. The J gene is TRBJ1-1, the V gene TRBV10-3, with a weak D call TRBD1 (6 bases). Looked up from germline, CDR1 is ENHRY and CDR2 is SYGVKD. The CDR3 is 13 residues long. V lost 8 bases to trimming and J lost 2 bases, with 12 bases between them.

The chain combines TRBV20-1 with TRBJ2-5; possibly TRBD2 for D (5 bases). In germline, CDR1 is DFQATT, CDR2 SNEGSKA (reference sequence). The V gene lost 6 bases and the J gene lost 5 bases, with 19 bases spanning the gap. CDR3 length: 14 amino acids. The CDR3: CSARSGLGEETQYF. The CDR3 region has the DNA TGCAGTGCGAGATCCGGTCTGGGAGAGGAGACCCAGTACTTC.

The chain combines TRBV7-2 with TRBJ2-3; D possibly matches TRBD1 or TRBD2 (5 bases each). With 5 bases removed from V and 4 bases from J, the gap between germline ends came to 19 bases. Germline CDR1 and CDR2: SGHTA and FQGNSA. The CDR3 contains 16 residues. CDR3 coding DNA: TGTGCCAGCAGCCTCGTCGTCGGGGCCCGGGCAGATACGCAGTATTTT. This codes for CASSLVVGARADTQYF.

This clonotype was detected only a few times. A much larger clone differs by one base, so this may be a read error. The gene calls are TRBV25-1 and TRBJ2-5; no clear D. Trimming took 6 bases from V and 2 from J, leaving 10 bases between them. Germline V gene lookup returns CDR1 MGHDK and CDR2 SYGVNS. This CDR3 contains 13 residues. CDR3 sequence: CASSFVGQETQYF. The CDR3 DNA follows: TGTGCCAGCAGCTTCGTGGGGCAAGAGACCCAGTACTTC.

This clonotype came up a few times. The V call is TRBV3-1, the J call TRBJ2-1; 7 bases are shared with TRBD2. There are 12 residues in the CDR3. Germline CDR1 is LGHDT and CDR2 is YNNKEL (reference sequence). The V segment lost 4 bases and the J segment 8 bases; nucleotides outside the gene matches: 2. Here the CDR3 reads CASSRRGDEQFF. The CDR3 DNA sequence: TGTGCCAGCAGCCGCCGGGGGGATGAGCAGTTCTTC.

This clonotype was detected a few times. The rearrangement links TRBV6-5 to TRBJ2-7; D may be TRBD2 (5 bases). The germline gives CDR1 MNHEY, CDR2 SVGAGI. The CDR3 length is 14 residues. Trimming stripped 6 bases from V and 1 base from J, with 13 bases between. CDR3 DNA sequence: TGTGCCAGCAGCCCCCGGGATTTGTCCTACGAGCAGTACGTC. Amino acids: CASSPRDLSYEQYV.

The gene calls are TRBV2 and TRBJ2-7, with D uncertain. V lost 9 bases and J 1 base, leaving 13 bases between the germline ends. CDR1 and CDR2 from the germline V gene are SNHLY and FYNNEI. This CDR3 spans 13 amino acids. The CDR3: CASQSMGSYEQYF. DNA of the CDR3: TGTGCCAGTCAGTCGATGGGGTCCTACGAGCAGTACTTC.

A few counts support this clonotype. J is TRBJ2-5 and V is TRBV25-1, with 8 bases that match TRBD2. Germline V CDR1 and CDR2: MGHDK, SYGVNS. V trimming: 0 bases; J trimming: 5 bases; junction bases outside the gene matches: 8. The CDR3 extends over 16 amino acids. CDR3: CASSEYSGGARETQYF. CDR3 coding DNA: TGTGCCAGCAGTGAATATTCCGGGGGGGCTCGGGAGACCCAGTACTTC.

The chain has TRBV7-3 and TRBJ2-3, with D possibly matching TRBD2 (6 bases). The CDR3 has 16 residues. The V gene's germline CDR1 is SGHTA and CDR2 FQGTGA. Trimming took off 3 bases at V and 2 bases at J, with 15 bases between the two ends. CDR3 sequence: CASSFRGTQYTDTQYF. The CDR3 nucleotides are TGTGCCAGCAGCTTCCGGGGGACCCAATACACAGATACGCAGTATTTT.

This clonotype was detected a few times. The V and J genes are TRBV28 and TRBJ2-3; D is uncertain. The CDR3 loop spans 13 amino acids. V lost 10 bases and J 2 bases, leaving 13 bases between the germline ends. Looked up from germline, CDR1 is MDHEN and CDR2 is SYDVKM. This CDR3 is CATTMGYTDTQYF. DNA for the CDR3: TGTGCCACCACCATGGGCTACACAGATACGCAGTATTTT.

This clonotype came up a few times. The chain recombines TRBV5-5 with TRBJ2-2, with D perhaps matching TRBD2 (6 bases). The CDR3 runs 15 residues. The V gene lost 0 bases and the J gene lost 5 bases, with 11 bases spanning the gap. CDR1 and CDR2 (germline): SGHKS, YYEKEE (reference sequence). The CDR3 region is CASSLVGGRTGELFF. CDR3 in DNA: TGTGCCAGCAGCTTGGTGGGGGGACGGACCGGGGAGCTGTTTTTT.

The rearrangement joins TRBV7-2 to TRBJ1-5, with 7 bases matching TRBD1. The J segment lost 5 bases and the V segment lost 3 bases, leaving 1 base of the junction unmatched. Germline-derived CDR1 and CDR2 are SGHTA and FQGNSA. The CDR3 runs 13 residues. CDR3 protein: CASSFDRDQPQHF. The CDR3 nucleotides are TGTGCCAGCAGCTTTGACAGGGATCAGCCCCAGCATTTT. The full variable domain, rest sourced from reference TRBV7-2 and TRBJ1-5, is GAGVSQSPSNKVTEKGKDVELRCDPISGHTALYWYRQSLGQGLEFLIYFQGNSAPDKSGLPSDRFSAERTGGSVSTLTIQRTQQEDSAVYLCASSFDRDQPQHFGDGTRLSIL.

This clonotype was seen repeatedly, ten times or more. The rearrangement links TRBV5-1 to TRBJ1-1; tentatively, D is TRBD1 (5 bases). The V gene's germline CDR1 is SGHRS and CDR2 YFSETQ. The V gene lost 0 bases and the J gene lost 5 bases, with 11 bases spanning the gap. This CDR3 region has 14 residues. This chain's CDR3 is CASSLAGRGTEAFF. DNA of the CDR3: TGCGCCAGCAGCTTGGCTGGGAGGGGAACTGAAGCTTTCTTT.

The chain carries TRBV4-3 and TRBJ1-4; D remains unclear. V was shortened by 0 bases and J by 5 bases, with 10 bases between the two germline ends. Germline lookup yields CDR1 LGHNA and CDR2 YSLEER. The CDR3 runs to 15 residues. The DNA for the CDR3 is TGCGCCAGCAGCCAAGACCACAGCAGAAATGAAAAACTGTTTTTT. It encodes CASSQDHSRNEKLFF.

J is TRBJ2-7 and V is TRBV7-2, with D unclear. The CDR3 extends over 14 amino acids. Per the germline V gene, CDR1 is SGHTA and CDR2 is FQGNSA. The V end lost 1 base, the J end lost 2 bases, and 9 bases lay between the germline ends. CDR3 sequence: CASSLGVGPYEQYV. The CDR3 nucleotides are TGTGCCAGCAGCTTAGGAGTGGGCCCCTACGAGCAGTACGTC.